This T cell receptor (beta chain) was identified during a study of blood T cell repertoires in COVID-19. The overall study: Acute-phase and convalescent COVID-19 samples originated in the United States, Italy and Spain.

The germline V gene encodes CDR1 LNHNV and CDR2 YYDKDF (reference sequence). This CDR3 comprises 15 residues. V lost 8 bases and J lost 3; bases outside the gene matches: 8. Assignments of participants to cohorts depended upon their own reported clinical history. As originally analysed: Reference gene primer amplification gave estimated nucleated cell counts. Some clones are missing from TCRdb's copy, which holds only in-frame ones; the method was immunoSEQ multiplex PCR. D and trimming come from the DNA, and the V and J calls and clone size come from that table. The table records about 180,000 clones, 80% of them present only once.

V gene TRBV15 combines with J gene TRBJ2-3; 10 bases line up with TRBD2. Sequencing was performed on PBMCs or T cells enriched from blood (not recorded which). This receptor was obtained from a man aged 60 to 69 who had been exposed to COVID-19. CDR3 DNA: TGTGCCACCGCGGCTAGCGGGAGAACGACAGATACGCAGTATTTT. It specifies CATAASGRTTDTQYF.